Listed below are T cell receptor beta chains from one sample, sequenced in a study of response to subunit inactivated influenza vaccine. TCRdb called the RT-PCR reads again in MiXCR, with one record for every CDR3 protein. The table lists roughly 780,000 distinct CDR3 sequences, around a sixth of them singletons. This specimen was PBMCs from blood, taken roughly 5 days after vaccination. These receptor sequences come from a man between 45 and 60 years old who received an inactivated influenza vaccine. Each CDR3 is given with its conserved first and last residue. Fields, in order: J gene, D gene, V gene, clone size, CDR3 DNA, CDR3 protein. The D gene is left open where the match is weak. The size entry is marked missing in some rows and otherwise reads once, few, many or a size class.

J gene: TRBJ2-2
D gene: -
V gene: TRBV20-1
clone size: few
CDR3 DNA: TGCAGTGCTAGAAAGGACCAGAACACCGGGGAGCTGTTTTTT
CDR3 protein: CSARKDQNTGELFF

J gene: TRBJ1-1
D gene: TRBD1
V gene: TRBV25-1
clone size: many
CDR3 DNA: TGTGCCAGCATCCCAGAGGGGGCGAGGGAAGCTTTCTTT
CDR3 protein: CASIPEGAREAFF

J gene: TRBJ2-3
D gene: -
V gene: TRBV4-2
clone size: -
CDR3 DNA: TGTGCCAGCAGCCAAGATTCGGCTCGCCATGGGGCAGATACGCAGTATTTT
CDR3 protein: CASSQDSARHGADTQYF

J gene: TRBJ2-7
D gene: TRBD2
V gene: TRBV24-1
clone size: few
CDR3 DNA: TGTGCCACCAGTGAGTCTCTAGCGGGCGAGCAGTACTTC
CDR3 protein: CATSESLAGEQYF

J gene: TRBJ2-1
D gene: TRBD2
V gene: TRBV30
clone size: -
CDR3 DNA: TGTGCCTGGAGACCGGGACTAGCTGCCTACAATGAGCAGTTCTTC
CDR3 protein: CAWRPGLAAYNEQFF

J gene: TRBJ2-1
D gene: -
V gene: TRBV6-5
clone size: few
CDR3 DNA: TGTGCCAGCAGTTACCCTGCAGCAGGGGAAGGTGAGCAGTTCTTC
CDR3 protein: CASSYPAAGEGEQFF

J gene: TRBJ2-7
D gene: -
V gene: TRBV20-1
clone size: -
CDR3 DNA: TGCAGTGCTAGGGTAGTCGACGAGCAGTACTTC
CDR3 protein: CSARVVDEQYF

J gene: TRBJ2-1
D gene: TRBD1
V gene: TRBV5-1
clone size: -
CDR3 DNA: TGCGCCAGCAGCCCCGGGACAGGGGCCGTAGGCAATGAGCAGTTCTTC
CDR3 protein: CASSPGTGAVGNEQFF

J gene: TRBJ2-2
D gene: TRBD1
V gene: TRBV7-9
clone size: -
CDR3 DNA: TGTGCCAGCAGCAGGGACAGGATGAACACCGGGGAGCTGTTTTTT
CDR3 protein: CASSRDRMNTGELFF

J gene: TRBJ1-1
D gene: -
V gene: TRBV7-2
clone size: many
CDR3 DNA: TGTGCCAGCAGCTCCTCCGGGGCGAACACTGAAGCTTTCTTT
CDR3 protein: CASSSSGANTEAFF